These 15 T cell receptor beta chains were all obtained from the same sample, sequenced in a study of shared clonotypes between healthy human individuals (dated by TCRdb to between 2020 and 2021). The library was generated by the immunoSEQ multiplex PCR assay. TCRdb obtained this table from immuneACCESS and retained in-frame rearrangements with V and J assigned. These tables miss some clones; where compared with another copy, unresolved V genes account for less than half of the shortfall, and the remainder is unexplained. This sample lists 2 million to 2.5 million clones; approximately 93% were detected once. The top ten clones comprise 0.39% of the sample. Sequences were obtained from naive CD4+ T cells from PBMCs. The meaning of the sample's cell subset or site label: CD45RA+ positively selected. The receptors shown here come from a man younger than 35 in good health. Some clones in this sample may be carry-over from other donors' samples.

This clone appeared a few times. The chain couples TRBV4-1 to TRBJ2-5; 7 nucleotides match TRBD2. Germline loops: CDR1 MGHRA, CDR2 YSYEKL. With V trimmed by 1 base and J by 2 bases, 7 bases remained unmatched. CDR3 length equals 16 residues. CDR3 residues: CASSQGAGRGQETQYF. CDR3 DNA: TGCGCCAGCAGCCAAGGGGCAGGGCGGGGGCAAGAGACCCAGTACTTC.

The chain has TRBV7-9 and TRBJ2-7; D remains unclear. Trimming stripped 5 bases from V and 4 bases from J, with 6 bases between. CDR1 and CDR2 (germline): SEHNR, FQNEAQ (reference sequence). The CDR3 spans 11 residues. The CDR3 loop reads CASSPRYEQYF. CDR3 DNA sequence: TGTGCCAGCAGCCCCCGTTACGAGCAGTACTTC.

The chain recombines TRBV6-6 with TRBJ1-5; D gene ambiguous. The CDR3 loop spans 14 amino acids. The V gene lost 2 bases and the J gene lost 6 bases, with 11 bases spanning the gap. Germline V lookup: CDR1 MNHNY, CDR2 SVGAGI (reference sequence). CDR3 region: CASSYTGNAQPQHF. CDR3 bases: TGTGCCAGCAGTTACACCGGTAATGCTCAGCCCCAGCATTTT.

As to this clone: Other DNA variants within this sample encode the same CDR3. This rearrangement joins TRBV20-1 to TRBJ2-1; possible D gene TRBD1, 5 bases. This CDR3 spans 11 amino acids. Germline assignment: CDR1 DFQATT and CDR2 SNEGSKA (reference sequence). V shed 3 bases and J shed 8 bases, with 8 bases lying between them. The CDR3 bases are TGCAGTGCTAGCTCCAGGGATGAGCAGTTCTTC. Protein product: CSASSRDEQFF.

A remark on this clone: The sample holds other DNA sequences that translate to the same CDR3. The J gene is TRBJ2-7, the V gene TRBV7-2; D remains unclear. The CDR3 has 14 amino acids. Trimming stripped 1 base from V and 0 bases from J, with 7 bases between. Germline values: CDR1 SGHTA, CDR2 FQGNSA. The CDR3 protein is CASSLERSSYEQYF. In DNA, the CDR3 is TGTGCCAGCAGCTTAGAGAGGAGCTCCTACGAGCAGTACTTC.

This clone has only one observation. The chain is built from TRBV4-3 and TRBJ1-5; D gene unclear. Germline values: CDR1 LGHNA, CDR2 YSLEER. V was clipped by 1 base and J by 10 bases, with 14 bases between them. The CDR3 length is 14 residues. The CDR3 region has the DNA TGCGCCAGCAGCCAAGCTGGGTTGGGTGGACCCCAGCATTTT. Protein: CASSQAGLGGPQHF.

Regarding this clone: This specimen includes other DNA sequences encoding the same CDR3. This chain connects TRBV5-1 to TRBJ2-3; TRBD1 might be the D (5 bases). The CDR3 is 14 residues long. In germline, CDR1 is SGHRS, CDR2 YFSETQ. The V and J ends lost 2 bases and 4 bases respectively, with 11 bases between them. CDR3 protein: CASSFDRGADTQYF. CDR3 nucleotides: TGCGCCAGCAGCTTCGACAGAGGAGCAGATACGCAGTATTTT. Together with reference TRBV5-1 and TRBJ2-3, the CDR3 gives the full variable domain: KAGVTQTPRYLIKTRGQQVTLSCSPISGHRSVSWYQQTPGQGLQFLFEYFSETQRNKGNFPGRFSGRQFSNSRSEMNVSTLELGDSALYLCASSFDRGADTQYFGPGTRLTVL.

The chain links TRBV7-8 to TRBJ2-7, with 10 nucleotides matching TRBD2. With 5 bases clipped from V and 2 bases from J, the junction kept 9 bases outside the gene matches. The CDR3 has 16 amino acids. CDR1 and CDR2 from the germline V gene are SGHVS and FQNEAQ. The CDR3 nucleotides are TGTGCCAGCAGCCCAAGGGGGCTAGCGGGAGCCTACGAGCAGTACTTC. Translation gives CASSPRGLAGAYEQYF.

The chain has TRBV28 and TRBJ1-5, with D possibly being TRBD1 (5 bases). Germline V lookup: CDR1 MDHEN, CDR2 SYDVKM. Trimming pared 10 bases from V and 0 bases from J, leaving 22 bases between. This CDR3 is built from 17 residues. The CDR3 DNA follows: TGTGCCACCAAAATATCCGAGGGACGGACTAGCAATCAGCCCCAGCATTTT. Translation gives CATKISEGRTSNQPQHF.

Comment on this clone: At the DNA level, this CDR3 is encoded by other sequences in the same sample as well. This chain links TRBV18 with TRBJ1-1; no reliable D call. Germline lookup yields CDR1 KGHSH and CDR2 LQKENI. There are 13 residues in the CDR3. Trimming took 2 bases from V and 2 from J, leaving 6 bases between them. CDR3 nucleotides: TGTGCCAGCTCACCAGGGGAAAACACTGAAGCTTTCTTT. This translates into CASSPGENTEAFF.

CDR3 sequence: CASSERNNEQFF. The CDR3, as DNA: TGCGCCAGCAGTGAGCGGAACAATGAGCAGTTCTTC. The V call is TRBV10-1, the J call TRBJ2-1; D uncertain. The germline CDR1 and CDR2 sequences are WNHNN and SYGVQD (reference sequence). Trimming pared 2 bases from V and 5 bases from J, leaving 4 bases between. The CDR3 length is 12 residues.

This clone is a singleton in its sample. V usage is TRBV7-2 and J usage is TRBJ2-4; D is possibly TRBD1 or TRBD2 (5 bases each). The V gene lost 4 bases and the J gene lost 0 bases, with 10 bases spanning the gap. Germline V gene data show CDR1 as SGHTA and CDR2 as FQGNSA. This CDR3 contains 15 residues. Here the CDR3 DNA reads TGTGCCAGCAGCTCGGGACGGGTAGCCAAAAACATTCAGTACTTC. It codes for CASSSGRVAKNIQYF. The full variable domain, rest sourced from reference TRBV7-2 and TRBJ2-4, is GAGVSQSPSNKVTEKGKDVELRCDPISGHTALYWYRQSLGQGLEFLIYFQGNSAPDKSGLPSDRFSAERTGGSVSTLTIQRTQQEDSAVYLCASSSGRVAKNIQYFGAGTRLSVL.

This clone was observed once. V gene TRBV28 combines with J gene TRBJ1-2; D might be TRBD1 (6 bases). V was clipped by 6 bases and J by 4 bases, with 12 bases between them. The CDR3 covers 13 residues. Germline CDR1 is MDHEN and CDR2 is SYDVKM. CDR3 loop: CASRPQGSYGYTF. The CDR3 DNA is TGTGCCAGCAGACCCCAGGGGAGCTATGGCTACACCTTC.

CDR3 loop: CSVGQGEYEKLFF. The CDR3 coding sequence is TGCAGCGTGGGACAGGGGGAATATGAAAAACTGTTTTTT. This rearrangement joins TRBV29-1 to TRBJ1-4; TRBD1 agrees at 11 bases. This CDR3 has 13 residues. Trimming took 6 bases from V and 6 from J; bases not matched to a gene: 3. In germline, CDR1 is SQVTM, CDR2 ANQGSEA.

The table lists this clone with a count of one. The chain combines TRBV5-4 with TRBJ2-1, with a possible D match to TRBD1 (6 bases). V was pared by 4 bases and J by 7 bases, with 9 bases between. The CDR3 covers 12 residues. Germline V gives CDR1 SGHNT, CDR2 YYREEE (reference sequence). In DNA, the CDR3 is TGTGCCAGCAGCCCTGACAGGAATGAGCAGTTCTTC. Translated: CASSPDRNEQFF. The full variable domain, rest sourced from reference TRBV5-4 and TRBJ2-1, is ETGVTQSPTHLIKTRGQQVTLRCSSQSGHNTVSWYQQALGQGPQFIFQYYREEENGRGNFPPRFSGLQFPNYSSELNVNALELDDSALYLCASSPDRNEQFFGPGTRLTVL.